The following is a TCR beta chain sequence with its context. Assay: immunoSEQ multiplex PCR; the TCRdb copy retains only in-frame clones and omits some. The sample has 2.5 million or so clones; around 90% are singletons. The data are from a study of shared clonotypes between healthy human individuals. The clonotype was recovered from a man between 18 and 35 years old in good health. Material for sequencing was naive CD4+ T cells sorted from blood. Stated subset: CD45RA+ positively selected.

For the CDR3, the DNA is TGTGCCAGCAGCCTTGGACAGGGGTCGACAGATACGCAGTATTTT. This gives the protein CASSLGQGSTDTQYF. The rearrangement links TRBV6-4 to TRBJ2-3, with 9 bases aligning to TRBD1. In germline, CDR1 is MRHNA, CDR2 SNTAGT. V was pared by 6 bases and J by 3 bases, with 7 bases of the junction left unmatched. This CDR3 comprises 15 residues.